This TCR beta chain was captured in a study of blood T cells in healthy people across ages. The CDR3 totals 17 residues. V shed 5 bases and J shed 1 base, with 21 bases lying between them. Germline-derived CDR1 and CDR2 are SEHNR and FQNEAQ (reference sequence). With a J-beta primer mix and a sample-barcoded 5' primer, a second PCR ran about 7 to 11 cycles. One entry per CDR3 protein results from TCRdb running MiXCR on the 5' RACE reads. The data contain about 780,000 distinct CDR3 sequences, 25% to 30% of them singletons. The same sample was also used in a study of T cells of mothers and their children.

This chain connects TRBV7-9 to TRBJ2-7; D possibly corresponds to TRBD1 (6 bases). This clonotype was sampled from a boy between 10 and 17 years old in good health. Sequenced input: blood. CDR3 amino acids: CASSPREAGQLSYEQYF. CDR3 bases: TGTGCCAGCAGCCCTAGAGAGGCAGGACAGCTGTCCTACGAGCAGTACTTC.